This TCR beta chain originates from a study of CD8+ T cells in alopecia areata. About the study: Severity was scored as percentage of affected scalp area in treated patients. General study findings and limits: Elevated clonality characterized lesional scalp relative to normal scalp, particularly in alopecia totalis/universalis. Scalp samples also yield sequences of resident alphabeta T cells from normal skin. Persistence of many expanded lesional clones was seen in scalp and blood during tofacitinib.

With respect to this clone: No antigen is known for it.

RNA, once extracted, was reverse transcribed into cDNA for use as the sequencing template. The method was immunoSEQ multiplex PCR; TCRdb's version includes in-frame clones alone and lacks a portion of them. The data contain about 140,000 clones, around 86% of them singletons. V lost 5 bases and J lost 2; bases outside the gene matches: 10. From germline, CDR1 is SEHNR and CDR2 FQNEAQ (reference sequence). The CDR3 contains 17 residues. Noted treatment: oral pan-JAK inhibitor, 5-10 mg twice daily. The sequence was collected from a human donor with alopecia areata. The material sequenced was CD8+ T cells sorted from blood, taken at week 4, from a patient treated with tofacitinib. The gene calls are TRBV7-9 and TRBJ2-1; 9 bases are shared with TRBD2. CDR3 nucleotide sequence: TGTGCCAGCAGCCGATCATTAGCGGGAGAAGCCTACAATGAGCAGTTCTTC. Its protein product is CASSRSLAGEAYNEQFF.